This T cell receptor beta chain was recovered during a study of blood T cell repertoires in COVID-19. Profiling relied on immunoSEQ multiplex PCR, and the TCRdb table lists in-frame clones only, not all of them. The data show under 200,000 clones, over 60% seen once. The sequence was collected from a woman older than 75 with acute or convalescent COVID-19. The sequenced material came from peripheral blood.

Written as DNA, the CDR3 is TGTGCCAGCAGCACACCGCCCGGGACAGGGAGCTATCCTGGGGCCAACGTCCTGACTTTC. Protein sequence: CASSTPPGTGSYPGANVLTF. The rearrangement joins TRBV27 to TRBJ2-6; 9 bases are shared with TRBD1. The CDR3 runs to 20 residues. Germline assignment: CDR1 MNHEY and CDR2 SMNVEV (reference sequence). The V gene end was trimmed by 6 bases and the J gene end by 2 bases; junction bases not matched to a gene: 17.